The following is a T cell receptor beta chain sequence with its context. The antigen is not known. The germline V gene encodes CDR1 SGHVS and CDR2 FNYEAQ. The V end was cut by 3 bases, the J end by 8 bases, with 14 bases between. This CDR3 comprises 14 residues. These data come from a study of T cell repertoires in cytomegalovirus infection. At the level of the study: A matching HLA type, together with CMV infection, was signaled by public TCR beta signatures.

TCRdb re-derived calls from the reads in MiXCR, one entry per CDR3 protein. The sample holds some 400,000 distinct CDR3 sequences, 31% seen once. Study-level findings and limits: Cumulative public TCR beta family frequency identified CMV carriers with the relevant HLA. Clonotypes of TCR beta that were HLA-C-restricted and CMV-specific dominated the ex vivo response.

Sequencing input: PBMCs. The chain couples TRBV7-6 to TRBJ2-4; D unclear. This sequence originates from a human donor in good health (CMV status not recorded). Some clones in this sample may be carry-over from other donors' samples. The CDR3 spells CASSFPGPADIQYF. The CDR3 nucleotides are TGTGCCAGCAGCTTCCCGGGCCCGGCAGACATTCAGTACTTC.